Listed below are T cell receptor beta chains from one sample, sequenced in a study of T cell responses to AZD1222 COVID-19 vaccine. Using immunoSEQ multiplex PCR, the repertoire was profiled, and TCRdb retains in-frame clones only, with some absent. The repertoire consists of some 140,000 clones, with around nine tenths occurring once and the leading ten covering 5% to 6.5%. Sample: peripheral blood, taken on day 0 of AZD1222 vaccination. The receptor source for this set is an adult in good health. Both conserved end residues are part of each CDR3. The order of the fields is CDR3 protein, CDR3 DNA, J gene, clone size, V gene, D gene. A D gene is named only where the DNA matches it firmly. Size values are once, few and many counts, or a class for expanded clones, and some rows have none.

CDR3 protein: CASSLTDTSSYEQYF; CDR3 DNA: TGTGCCAGCAGCTTGACAGACACCTCCTCCTACGAGCAGTACTTC; J gene: TRBJ2-7; clone size: -; V gene: TRBV7-6; D gene: -
CDR3 protein: CASSLYWDRVFDGYTF; CDR3 DNA: TGTGCCAGCAGCTTATATTGGGACAGGGTATTCGATGGCTACACCTTC; J gene: TRBJ1-2; clone size: -; V gene: TRBV7-9; D gene: TRBD1
CDR3 protein: CASSDTELLYTF; CDR3 DNA: TGTGCCAGCAGCGACACGGAGCTTCTCTACACCTTC; J gene: TRBJ1-2; clone size: -; V gene: TRBV7-9; D gene: -
CDR3 protein: CASSLAREETQYF; CDR3 DNA: TGTGCCAGCAGCTTGGCACGGGAAGAGACCCAGTACTTC; J gene: TRBJ2-5; clone size: -; V gene: TRBV5-6; D gene: -
CDR3 protein: CASSRLPQGDPEQFF; CDR3 DNA: TGTGCCAGTAGTCGATTGCCCCAGGGGGATCCTGAGCAGTTCTTC; J gene: TRBJ2-1; clone size: -; V gene: TRBV19; D gene: TRBD1
CDR3 protein: CASSYSVTPRNTEAFF; CDR3 DNA: TGTGCCAGCAGTTACTCAGTAACTCCTAGGAACACTGAAGCTTTCTTT; J gene: TRBJ1-1; clone size: -; V gene: TRBV6-2/TRBV6-3; D gene: -
CDR3 protein: CASSLESGHHQPQHF; CDR3 DNA: TGCGCCAGCAGCTTGGAATCGGGGCATCATCAGCCCCAGCATTTT; J gene: TRBJ1-5; clone size: -; V gene: TRBV5-1; D gene: -
CDR3 protein: CASSLFGLNTEAFF; CDR3 DNA: TGTGCCAGCAGCTTGTTCGGCCTGAACACTGAAGCTTTCTTT; J gene: TRBJ1-1; clone size: -; V gene: TRBV5-4; D gene: -
CDR3 protein: CASSLARLAGLQPQYF; CDR3 DNA: TGTGCCAGCAGCTTAGCCCGGCTAGCGGGCCTCCAGCCCCAGTACTTC; J gene: TRBJ2-5; clone size: -; V gene: TRBV7-2; D gene: TRBD2
CDR3 protein: CASSPSAQATQYF; CDR3 DNA: TGTGCCAGCAGCCCAAGCGCGCAAGCTACGCAGTATTTT; J gene: TRBJ2-3; clone size: once; V gene: TRBV9; D gene: -
CDR3 protein: CASSVGQGPANTEAFF; CDR3 DNA: TGTGCCAGCAGCGTGGGACAGGGCCCTGCGAACACTGAAGCTTTCTTT; J gene: TRBJ1-1; clone size: -; V gene: TRBV9; D gene: TRBD1
CDR3 protein: CASSGGDEGYTF; CDR3 DNA: TGTGCCTCGAGTGGGGGAGATGAGGGCTACACCTTC; J gene: TRBJ1-2; clone size: -; V gene: TRBV30; D gene: -
CDR3 protein: CASSQIQGAGANVLTF; CDR3 DNA: TGCGCCAGCAGCCAAATACAGGGAGCTGGGGCCAACGTCCTGACTTTC; J gene: TRBJ2-6; clone size: -; V gene: TRBV4-3; D gene: -
CDR3 protein: CASSLGGLAGSYEQYF; CDR3 DNA: TGTGCCAGCAGCTTAGGGGGACTAGCGGGATCCTACGAGCAGTACTTC; J gene: TRBJ2-7; clone size: -; V gene: TRBV11-1; D gene: TRBD2
CDR3 protein: CASSPTSDGGNEQFF; CDR3 DNA: TGTGCCAGCAGCCCGACTAGCGACGGAGGAAATGAGCAGTTCTTC; J gene: TRBJ2-1; clone size: -; V gene: TRBV6-4; D gene: TRBD2
CDR3 protein: CASIYDIPYTEAFF; CDR3 DNA: TGTGCCAGCATCTATGATATACCCTACACTGAAGCTTTCTTT; J gene: TRBJ1-1; clone size: -; V gene: TRBV6-5; D gene: -
CDR3 protein: CAWRGDRRSEKLFF; CDR3 DNA: TGTGCCTGGAGGGGGGACAGGCGCAGTGAAAAACTGTTTTTT; J gene: TRBJ1-4; clone size: -; V gene: TRBV30; D gene: TRBD1
CDR3 protein: CASSPGQGTNTEAFF; CDR3 DNA: TGTGCCAGCAGCCCCGGACAGGGGACCAACACTGAAGCTTTCTTT; J gene: TRBJ1-1; clone size: -; V gene: TRBV11-3; D gene: TRBD1
CDR3 protein: CASSQDPTGDYGYTF; CDR3 DNA: TGTGCCAGCAGCCAAGATCCCACAGGGGACTATGGCTACACCTTC; J gene: TRBJ1-2; clone size: -; V gene: TRBV3-1/TRBV3-2; D gene: TRBD1
CDR3 protein: CASRQGADFEKLFF; CDR3 DNA: TGTGCCAGTAGACAGGGGGCGGATTTTGAAAAACTGTTTTTT; J gene: TRBJ1-4; clone size: -; V gene: TRBV19; D gene: TRBD1
CDR3 protein: CASSAGGGYGYTF; CDR3 DNA: TGTGCCAGCAGCGCAGGGGGCGGCTATGGCTACACCTTC; J gene: TRBJ1-2; clone size: -; V gene: TRBV9; D gene: TRBD1
CDR3 protein: CASSQDGVAGVGTGELFF; CDR3 DNA: TGCGCCAGCAGCCAAGATGGGGTAGCGGGAGTGGGTACCGGGGAGCTGTTTTTT; J gene: TRBJ2-2; clone size: -; V gene: TRBV4-3; D gene: TRBD2
CDR3 protein: CSASYGPTF; CDR3 DNA: TGCAGTGCTAGTTACGGTCCTACCTTC; J gene: TRBJ1-2; clone size: once; V gene: TRBV20-1; D gene: -
CDR3 protein: CASRANRGTNYEQYF; CDR3 DNA: TGTGCCAGCAGAGCAAACAGGGGGACGAACTACGAGCAGTACTTC; J gene: TRBJ2-7; clone size: -; V gene: TRBV7-2; D gene: TRBD1
CDR3 protein: CASSTRALGAGELFF; CDR3 DNA: TGTGCCAGCAGCACCCGGGCCCTAGGGGCCGGGGAGCTGTTTTTT; J gene: TRBJ2-2; clone size: -; V gene: TRBV13; D gene: -
CDR3 protein: CASSPGQLEAFF; CDR3 DNA: TGTGCCAGCAGCCCCGGACAGCTTGAAGCTTTCTTT; J gene: TRBJ1-1; clone size: -; V gene: TRBV7-9; D gene: -
CDR3 protein: CAWSVRLAGRTDTQYF; CDR3 DNA: TGTGCCTGGAGTGTAAGGCTAGCGGGACGCACAGATACGCAGTATTTT; J gene: TRBJ2-3; clone size: once; V gene: TRBV30; D gene: TRBD2
CDR3 protein: CAIRDPLAGSYEQYF; CDR3 DNA: TGTGCCATCAGAGACCCTTTAGCGGGCTCCTACGAGCAGTACTTC; J gene: TRBJ2-7; clone size: -; V gene: TRBV10-3; D gene: TRBD2
CDR3 protein: CASSIETERTREAFF; CDR3 DNA: TGTGCCAGTAGTATAGAGACGGAACGTACACGCGAAGCTTTCTTT; J gene: TRBJ1-1; clone size: few; V gene: TRBV19; D gene: -
CDR3 protein: CASSLGGAQPQHF; CDR3 DNA: TGTGCCAGCAGCTTGGGAGGGGCACAGCCCCAGCATTTT; J gene: TRBJ1-5; clone size: -; V gene: TRBV5-6; D gene: -
CDR3 protein: CASSPALGRTSGNTIYF; CDR3 DNA: TGTGCCAGCAGCCCAGCCCTGGGACGTACCTCTGGAAACACCATATATTTT; J gene: TRBJ1-3; clone size: -; V gene: TRBV13; D gene: -
CDR3 protein: CASSPDQAQPQHF; CDR3 DNA: TGTGCCAGCTCGCCGGATCAAGCTCAGCCCCAGCATTTT; J gene: TRBJ1-5; clone size: -; V gene: TRBV18; D gene: -
CDR3 protein: CAWSGWGHRDPEAFF; CDR3 DNA: TGTGCCTGGAGTGGATGGGGGCATCGCGATCCTGAAGCTTTCTTT; J gene: TRBJ1-1; clone size: -; V gene: TRBV30; D gene: -
CDR3 protein: CASSEGTGRSPLHF; CDR3 DNA: TGTGCCAGCAGCGAAGGGACAGGGCGTTCACCCCTCCACTTT; J gene: TRBJ1-6; clone size: -; V gene: TRBV9; D gene: TRBD1
CDR3 protein: CASSAIDRTTEAFF; CDR3 DNA: TGTGCCAGCAGCGCAATCGACAGGACCACTGAAGCTTTCTTT; J gene: TRBJ1-1; clone size: -; V gene: TRBV9; D gene: -
CDR3 protein: CASSLHAQPQHF; CDR3 DNA: TGTGCCAGCAGCCTACACGCCCAGCCCCAGCATTTT; J gene: TRBJ1-5; clone size: -; V gene: TRBV6-5; D gene: -
CDR3 protein: CAWSVVWSYTF; CDR3 DNA: TGTGCCTGGAGTGTTGTTTGGTCCTACACCTTC; J gene: TRBJ1-2; clone size: -; V gene: TRBV30; D gene: -
CDR3 protein: CASSSPTGWTEAFF; CDR3 DNA: TGTGCCAGCAGCTCACCTACAGGGTGGACTGAAGCTTTCTTT; J gene: TRBJ1-1; clone size: -; V gene: TRBV11-3; D gene: -
CDR3 protein: CASSVGTGSNSPLHF; CDR3 DNA: TGTGCCAGCAGCGTTGGGACAGGGTCTAATTCACCCCTCCACTTT; J gene: TRBJ1-6; clone size: -; V gene: TRBV5-6; D gene: TRBD1
CDR3 protein: CATSRAHGGYEQYF; CDR3 DNA: TGTGCCACCAGCAGAGCCCACGGGGGCTACGAGCAGTACTTC; J gene: TRBJ2-7; clone size: -; V gene: TRBV15; D gene: -
CDR3 protein: CASSLSSGLGYGTGELFF; CDR3 DNA: TGTGCCAGCAGCTTATCCTCCGGACTAGGGTATGGGACGGGGGAGCTGTTTTTT; J gene: TRBJ2-2; clone size: -; V gene: TRBV11-2; D gene: TRBD2
CDR3 protein: CAWTILGRANVLTF; CDR3 DNA: TGTGCCTGGACTATTCTCGGGAGGGCCAACGTCCTGACTTTC; J gene: TRBJ2-6; clone size: -; V gene: TRBV30; D gene: -
CDR3 protein: CSVKGSGNTIYF; CDR3 DNA: TGCAGCGTTAAGGGCAGTGGAAACACCATATATTTT; J gene: TRBJ1-3; clone size: -; V gene: TRBV29-1; D gene: -